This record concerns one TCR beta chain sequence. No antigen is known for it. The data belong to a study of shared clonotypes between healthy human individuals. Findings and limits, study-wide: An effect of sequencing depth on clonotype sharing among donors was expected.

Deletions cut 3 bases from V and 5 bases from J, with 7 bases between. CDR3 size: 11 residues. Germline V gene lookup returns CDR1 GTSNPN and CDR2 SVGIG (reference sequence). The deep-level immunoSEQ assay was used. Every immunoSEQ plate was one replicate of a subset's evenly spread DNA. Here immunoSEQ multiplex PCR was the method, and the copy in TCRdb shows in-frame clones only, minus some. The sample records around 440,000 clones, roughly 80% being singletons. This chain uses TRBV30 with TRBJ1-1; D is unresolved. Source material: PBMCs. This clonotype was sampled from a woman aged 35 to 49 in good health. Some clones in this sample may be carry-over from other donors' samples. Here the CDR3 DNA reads TGTGCCTGGAGCGGTCGAACTGAAGCTTTCTTT. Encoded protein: CAWSGRTEAFF. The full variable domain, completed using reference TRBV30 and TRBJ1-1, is SQTIHQWPATLVQPVGSPLSLECTVEGTSNPNLYWYRQAAGRGLQLLFYSVGIGQISSEVPQNLSASRPQDRQFILSSKKLLLSDSGFYLCAWSGRTEAFFGQGTRLTVV.